Below, 22 T cell receptor beta chains from the same sample are listed, as sequenced in a study of long-term antiretroviral therapy in people with HIV. Survey-level immunoSEQ v3.0 assays were run. The assay was immunoSEQ multiplex PCR, and TCRdb's table has in-frame clones only and misses some. The sample has tens of thousands of clones; 70% to 85% are singletons. Here the sequenced sample was unsorted PBMCs, taken 0.1 years before starting antiretroviral therapy. These TCRs come from a man aged 18 to 35 with HIV.

The CDR3 here is CASSLGPAGTDTQYF. The CDR3 region has the DNA TGCGCCAGCAGCTTGGGGCCGGCAGGCACAGATACGCAGTATTTT. The V call is TRBV5-1, the J call TRBJ2-3, with D unresolved. Per germline, CDR1 SGHRS and CDR2 YFSETQ. CDR3 length: 15 residues. Deletions cut 0 bases from V and 1 base from J, with 9 bases between.

The chain combines TRBV6-1 with TRBJ1-2; 7 nucleotides agree with TRBD1. The ends lost 6 bases at V and 2 bases at J; junction bases unmatched: 3. CDR3 length: 13 amino acids. Germline V gene sequence: CDR1 MNHNS, CDR2 SASEGT. The CDR3 loop is CASRGTANYGYTF. The CDR3 region has the DNA TGTGCCAGCAGGGGGACAGCGAACTATGGCTACACCTTC.

This clone was recorded once. The chain is built from TRBV7-9 and TRBJ1-5; 7 nucleotides align to TRBD1. The V and J ends lost 0 bases and 3 bases, in that order; junction bases with no gene match: 5. Germline V gene data show CDR1 as SEHNR and CDR2 as FQNEAQ (reference sequence). CDR3 size: 16 residues. The CDR3 sequence is CASSLAGTEDNQPQHF. In DNA, the CDR3 is TGTGCCAGCAGCTTAGCCGGGACAGAAGACAATCAGCCCCAGCATTTT.

The sample holds one count of this clone. The chain carries TRBV6-5 and TRBJ1-5; 9 bases are a match to TRBD1. CDR1 is MNHEY and CDR2 is SVGAGI in the germline V gene. With 5 bases clipped from V and 4 bases from J, the junction kept 3 bases outside the gene matches. The CDR3 consists of 14 residues. This CDR3 is CASSPGTGNQPQHF. The CDR3 DNA is TGTGCCAGCAGTCCCGGGACAGGGAATCAGCCCCAGCATTTT.

The chain has TRBV5-1 and TRBJ2-2; TRBD1 matches 8 bases. Germline V CDR1 and CDR2: SGHRS, YFSETQ. This CDR3 is 15 amino acids long. The trim removed 2 bases at V and 6 bases at J, leaving 6 bases unmatched. CDR3 nucleotides: TGCGCCAGCAGCTTATCGACAGGGGCTGCCGGGGAGCTGTTTTTT. Residues: CASSLSTGAAGELFF. Full variable domain (missing parts from reference TRBV5-1 and TRBJ2-2): KAGVTQTPRYLIKTRGQQVTLSCSPISGHRSVSWYQQTPGQGLQFLFEYFSETQRNKGNFPGRFSGRQFSNSRSEMNVSTLELGDSALYLCASSLSTGAAGELFFGEGSRLTVL.

In this sample, this clone turned up once. The V call is TRBV11-2, the J call TRBJ1-1; D is perhaps TRBD1 (5 bases). Between the trimmed V and J ends, which lost 3 bases and 1 base, there was a span of 6 bases. Looked up from germline, CDR1 is SGHAT and CDR2 is FQNNGV. This CDR3 has 13 amino acids. The CDR3 reads CASSLTENTEAFF. The CDR3 DNA is TGTGCCAGCAGCTTGACAGAGAACACTGAAGCTTTCTTT.

J is TRBJ2-4 and V is TRBV4-3; perhaps TRBD1 as D (5 bases). CDR1 is LGHNA, CDR2 YSLEER, per germline. The V and J ends lost 4 bases and 0 bases respectively, with 16 bases between them. The CDR3 length is 17 residues. Here the CDR3 DNA reads TGCGCCAGCAGCCGCCACTTGGTGGGGCTAGCCAAAAACATTCAGTACTTC. Amino acids: CASSRHLVGLAKNIQYF.

J is TRBJ2-3 and V is TRBV11-2; D is possibly TRBD1 or TRBD2 (5 bases each). The CDR3 length is 14 residues. Trimming stripped 1 base from V and 4 bases from J, with 9 bases between. Germline V gene sequence: CDR1 SGHAT, CDR2 FQNNGV. CDR3 sequence: CASSLGRGADTQYF. The CDR3 region has the DNA TGTGCCAGCAGCTTAGGGAGAGGGGCAGATACGCAGTATTTT. Variable domain in full (rest from reference TRBV11-2 and TRBJ2-3): EAGVAQSPRYKIIEKRQSVAFWCNPISGHATLYWYQQILGQGPKLLIQFQNNGVVDDSQLPKDRFSAERLKGVDSTLKIQPAKLEDSAVYLCASSLGRGADTQYFGPGTRLTVL.

The rearrangement joins TRBV4-1 to TRBJ2-7, with 11 bases fitting TRBD2. V trimming: 0 bases; J trimming: 2 bases; junction bases outside the gene matches: 9. CDR3 length: 18 amino acids. Germline CDR1 is MGHRA and CDR2 is YSYEKL. The CDR3 DNA sequence: TGCGCCAGCAGCCAAGAAAACCCTAGCGGGGGGAAACCCTACGAGCAGTACTTC. This sequence encodes CASSQENPSGGKPYEQYF.

The V gene is TRBV28, the J gene TRBJ1-1; possibly TRBD1 for D (5 bases). The CDR3 is 12 amino acids. The germline V and J ends were trimmed by 6 bases and 4 bases, with 9 bases remaining between them. CDR1 is MDHEN, CDR2 SYDVKM, per germline. The CDR3 spells CASRQELTEAFF. The DNA for the CDR3 is TGTGCCAGCAGACAGGAGCTCACTGAAGCTTTCTTT.

V usage is TRBV5-4 and J usage is TRBJ2-3; TRBD2 might be the D (6 bases). Trimming took off 0 bases at V and 1 base at J, with 9 bases between the two ends. The CDR3 sequence is 15 residues long. Germline loops: CDR1 SGHNT, CDR2 YYREEE (reference sequence). The CDR3, as DNA: TGTGCCAGCAGCTTGGGCTTAGCGGGCACAGATACGCAGTATTTT. Amino acids: CASSLGLAGTDTQYF.

The chain joins TRBV30 to TRBJ2-7; 12 nucleotides align to TRBD2. CDR3 size: 15 residues. The trim removed 5 bases at V and 1 base at J, leaving 6 bases unmatched. CDR1 is GTSNPN and CDR2 is SVGIG in the germline V gene (reference sequence). The CDR3 region has the DNA TGTGCCTGGGGCCTAGCGGGGGGGTTATCCTACGAGCAGTACTTC. The encoded protein is CAWGLAGGLSYEQYF.

V is TRBV11-2 and J is TRBJ1-1; D is undetermined. V lost 0 bases and J 1 base, leaving 12 bases between the germline ends. Germline CDR1 is SGHAT and CDR2 is FQNNGV. The CDR3 has 16 residues. The CDR3 loop is CASSLEWSNKNTEAFF. The DNA of the CDR3 is TGTGCCAGCAGCTTAGAGTGGTCAAATAAGAACACTGAAGCTTTCTTT.

The chain couples TRBV2 to TRBJ1-6; D might be TRBD1 (5 bases). V lost 3 bases and J lost 0, with 12 bases in between. CDR1 and CDR2 (germline): SNHLY, FYNNEI. This CDR3 has 17 residues. The CDR3 spells CASSETALSSYNSPLHF. CDR3 nucleotides: TGTGCCAGCAGTGAGACAGCCCTGAGCTCCTATAATTCACCCCTCCACTTT.

This clone was recorded a few times. V and J are TRBV19 and TRBJ2-2; D could derive from TRBD1 or TRBD2 (5 bases each). V gave up 6 bases and J gave up 0 bases, with 17 bases separating them. Germline assignment: CDR1 LNHDA and CDR2 SQIVND (reference sequence). The CDR3 loop spans 17 amino acids. The CDR3 coding sequence is TGTGCCAGTAGCTTCGGGGCATACACCTCGAACACCGGGGAGCTGTTTTTT. This codes for CASSFGAYTSNTGELFF.

V gene TRBV7-2 combines with J gene TRBJ1-2; 9 bases line up with TRBD1. Germline V CDR1 and CDR2: SGHTA, FQGNSA. This CDR3 contains 16 residues. J gave up 8 bases and V 3 bases, and 13 bases lay outside the gene matches. In DNA form, the CDR3 reads TGTGCCAGCAGCTTGGGGACAGGGTCCCAATCGGCGGGCTACACCTTC. Translating it yields CASSLGTGSQSAGYTF.

This clone was picked up a small number of times. This chain joins TRBV21-1 and TRBJ1-5; the table's D call, TRBD1, has no DNA check behind it. TRBV21-1 is a listed pseudogene. The CDR3 has 16 amino acids. The CDR3 bases are TGTGCCAGCAGCAAAGTACAGGATTATAGCAATCAGCCCCAGCATTTT. It specifies CASSKVQDYSNQPQHF.

The rearrangement uses TRBV14 and TRBJ2-3; 8 bases line up with TRBD2. Germline V gene sequence: CDR1 SGHDN, CDR2 FVKESK. Losses at the gene ends were 4 bases for V and 2 bases for J; bases not matched to a gene: 2. The CDR3 totals 14 residues. The CDR3 nucleotides read TGTGCCAGCAGCCTTAGCGGGGTCACAGATACGCAGTATTTT. This codes for CASSLSGVTDTQYF.

This rearrangement joins TRBV7-2 to TRBJ2-7; TRBD2 agrees at 7 bases. The CDR3 extends over 16 amino acids. Unmatched junction bases numbered 10, after V lost 2 bases and J lost 3 bases. From germline, CDR1 is SGHTA and CDR2 FQGNSA. CDR3 DNA: TGTGCCAGCAGCTTAAATAGACTAGCTGGGTACTACGAGCAGTACTTC. Its protein product is CASSLNRLAGYYEQYF.

The CDR3 here is CASSSDRGGTDTQYF. The CDR3 coding sequence is TGTGCCAGCAGCTCAGACAGGGGAGGCACAGATACGCAGTATTTT. The V call is TRBV9, the J call TRBJ2-3; 8 positions agree with TRBD1. Germline V gene sequence: CDR1 SGDLS, CDR2 YYNGEE. CDR3 length: 15 residues. Trimming cost V 4 bases and J 1 base; bases outside gene matches: 5. The entire variable domain, with the rest obtained from reference TRBV9 and TRBJ2-3, is as follows: DSGVTQTPKHLITATGQRVTLRCSPRSGDLSVYWYQQSLDQGLQFLIQYYNGEERAKGNILERFSAQQFPDLHSELNLSSLELGDSALYFCASSSDRGGTDTQYFGPGTRLTVL.

V and J are TRBV29-1 and TRBJ2-7; D gene uncertain. V lost 3 bases to trimming and J lost 0 bases, with 9 bases between them. This CDR3 comprises 13 residues. Germline V gene data show CDR1 as SQVTM and CDR2 as ANQGSEA. CDR3 region: CSVESQDSYEQYF. The DNA for the CDR3 is TGCAGCGTTGAGTCGCAGGACTCCTACGAGCAGTACTTC.

The chain joins TRBV5-5 to TRBJ1-4; D remains unclear. V lost 3 bases to trimming and J lost 7 bases, with 16 bases between them. CDR1 is SGHKS, CDR2 YYEKEE, per germline (reference sequence). This CDR3 region has 15 residues. This chain's CDR3 is CASSYGSDVGEKLFF. The CDR3 DNA sequence: TGTGCCAGCAGCTACGGTTCCGACGTCGGTGAAAAACTGTTTTTT.